This TCR beta chain is from a study of blood T cell repertoires in COVID-19. Study-level information: Spain, Italy and the United States supplied samples that represented acute and convalescent COVID-19. T cells, B-cell-depleted T cells, or PBMCs provided the cDNA or gDNA that served as material.

The CDR3 covers 14 residues. Germline loops: CDR1 LNHDA, CDR2 SQIVND (reference sequence). V lost 5 bases and J 3 bases, leaving 14 bases between the germline ends. As processed by the authors: Amplifying reference gene primers gave estimates of nucleated cell counts. The assay was immunoSEQ multiplex PCR, and TCRdb's table has in-frame clones only and misses some. Clone size and V and J calls were adopted from that table, with D and trimming inferred from the DNA. This repertoire shows 200,000 to 300,000 clones, about 90% found once; its top ten account for less than 4%. V is TRBV19 and J is TRBJ2-7, with D possibly matching TRBD1 (6 bases). This TCR derives from a middle-aged woman with acute COVID-19. Sequencing was done on a sample of PBMCs or T cells enriched from blood (not recorded which). This chain's CDR3 is CASSPRDTHYEQYF. The CDR3 nucleotides are TGTGCCAGTAGTCCCCGGGACACGCACTACGAGCAGTACTTC.